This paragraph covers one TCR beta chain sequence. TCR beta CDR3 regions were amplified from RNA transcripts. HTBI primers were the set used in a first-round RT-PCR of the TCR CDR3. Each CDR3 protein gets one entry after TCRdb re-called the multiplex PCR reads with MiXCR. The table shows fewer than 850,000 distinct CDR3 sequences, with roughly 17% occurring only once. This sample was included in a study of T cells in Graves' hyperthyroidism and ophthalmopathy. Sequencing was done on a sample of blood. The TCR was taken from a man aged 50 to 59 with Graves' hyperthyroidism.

The DNA for the CDR3 is TGTGCCAGTAGTATCCCCGTTGAAGGTCAGCCCCAGCATTTT. Amino acid sequence: CASSIPVEGQPQHF. The chain links TRBV19 to TRBJ1-5; D is unresolved. The CDR3 totals 14 residues. CDR1 and CDR2 from the germline V gene are LNHDA and SQIVND (reference sequence). Deletions cut 3 bases from V and 6 bases from J, with 12 bases between.